The clone carrying this TCR beta chain showed up just a few times. Its antigen is not identified. The data belong to a study of cytotoxic CD8 clonotypes in ibrutinib-treated CLL. Study overall: In all, about a dozen patients were relapsed/refractory, approximately 16 were treatment-naive and roughly 18 were IGHV unmutated. Investigators reported roughly 24 partial and 2 complete responses; after median around 68 months, approximately 15 patients remained remitted and about 12 progressed. Study observations and caveats: Rare overall, public clonotypes shrank or held steady under therapy. Clonality rose at ibrutinib response, held steady in sustained remission, and fell toward baseline at progression.

Clones were read by immunoSEQ multiplex PCR, and TCRdb kept only the in-frame ones, dropping some. Found here are about 35,000 clones, around 75% of them singletons; the top ten hold 16%. V was clipped by 5 bases and J by 6 bases; unmatched bases: 8. The CDR3 contains 15 residues. Germline CDR1 is SGDLS and CDR2 is YYNGEE. This chain links TRBV9 with TRBJ2-1; TRBD2 matches 10 bases. The TCR originated in a human donor with chronic lymphocytic leukemia. The specimen comprised PBMCs, sampled at disease progression, from a patient treated with ibrutinib. CDR3 bases: TGTGCCAGCAGGGTTGGACTAGCGGATGCCAATGAGCAGTTCTTC. This translates into CASRVGLADANEQFF.